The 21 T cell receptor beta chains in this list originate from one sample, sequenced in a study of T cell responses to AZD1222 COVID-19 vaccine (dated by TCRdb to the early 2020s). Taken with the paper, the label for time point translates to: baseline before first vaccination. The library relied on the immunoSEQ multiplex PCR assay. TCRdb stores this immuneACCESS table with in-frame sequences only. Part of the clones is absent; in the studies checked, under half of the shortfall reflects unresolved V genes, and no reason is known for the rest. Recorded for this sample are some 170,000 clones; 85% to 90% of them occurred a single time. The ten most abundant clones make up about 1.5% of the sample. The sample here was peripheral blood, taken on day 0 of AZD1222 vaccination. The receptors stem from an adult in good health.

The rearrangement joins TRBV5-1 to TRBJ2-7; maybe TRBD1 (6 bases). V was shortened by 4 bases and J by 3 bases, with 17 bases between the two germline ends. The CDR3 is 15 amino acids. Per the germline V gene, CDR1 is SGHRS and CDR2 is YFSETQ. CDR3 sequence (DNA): TGCGCCAGCAGCCGTGGTGGGGGCGGCCACTACGAGCAGTACTTC. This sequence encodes CASSRGGGGHYEQYF.

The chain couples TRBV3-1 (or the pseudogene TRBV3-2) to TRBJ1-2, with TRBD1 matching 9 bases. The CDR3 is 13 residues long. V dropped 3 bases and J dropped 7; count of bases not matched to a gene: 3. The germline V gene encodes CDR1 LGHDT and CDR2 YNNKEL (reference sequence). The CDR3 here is CASSQPDRGGYTF. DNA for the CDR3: TGTGCCAGCAGCCAGCCGGACAGGGGTGGCTACACCTTC.

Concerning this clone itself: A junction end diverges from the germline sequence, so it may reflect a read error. CDR3 in amino acids: CASSQTSTGMNTETFF. The CDR3 DNA reads as TGTGCCAGCAGCCAAACTTCGACAGGGATGAACACTGAAACTTTCTTT. The chain combines TRBV4-2 with TRBJ1-1; TRBD1 matches at 7 bases. The CDR3 spans 16 residues. Germline loops: CDR1 LGHNA, CDR2 YNFKEQ.

CDR3 in DNA: TGTGCCAGCACGCAGAGGGGGCGCGTCTATGGCTACACCTTC. Translation gives CASTQRGRVYGYTF. This chain joins TRBV3-1 (or the pseudogene TRBV3-2) and TRBJ1-2, with 7 bases aligning to TRBD1. V trimming: 7 bases; J trimming: 4 bases; junction bases outside the gene matches: 9. Germline V gene sequence: CDR1 LGHDT, CDR2 YNNKEL (reference sequence). The length of the CDR3 is 14 residues.

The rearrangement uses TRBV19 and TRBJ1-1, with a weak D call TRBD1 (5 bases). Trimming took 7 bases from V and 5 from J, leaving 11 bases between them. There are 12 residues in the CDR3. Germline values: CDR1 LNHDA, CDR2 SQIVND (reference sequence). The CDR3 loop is CASMQGRTEAFF. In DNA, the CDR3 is TGTGCCAGTATGCAGGGTCGGACTGAAGCTTTCTTT.

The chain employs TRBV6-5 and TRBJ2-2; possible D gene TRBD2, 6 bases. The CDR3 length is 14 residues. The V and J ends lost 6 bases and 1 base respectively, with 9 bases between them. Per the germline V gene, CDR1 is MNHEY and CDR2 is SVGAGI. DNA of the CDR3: TGTGCCAGCAGCCCCGGGAGGAACACCGGGGAGCTGTTTTTT. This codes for CASSPGRNTGELFF.

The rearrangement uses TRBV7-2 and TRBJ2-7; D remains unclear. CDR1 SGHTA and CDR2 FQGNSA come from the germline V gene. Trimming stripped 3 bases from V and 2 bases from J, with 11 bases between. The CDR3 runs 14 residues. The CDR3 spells CASSLSRAPYEQYF. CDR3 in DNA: TGTGCCAGCAGCTTGTCCCGGGCCCCCTACGAGCAGTACTTC. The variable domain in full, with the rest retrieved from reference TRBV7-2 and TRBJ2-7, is GAGVSQSPSNKVTEKGKDVELRCDPISGHTALYWYRQSLGQGLEFLIYFQGNSAPDKSGLPSDRFSAERTGGSVSTLTIQRTQQEDSAVYLCASSLSRAPYEQYFGPGTRLTVT.

CDR3: CASSDSTGQGTGELFF. The CDR3 coding sequence is TGTGCCAGCAGTGACTCAACTGGACAAGGCACCGGGGAGCTGTTTTTT. The rearrangement links TRBV6-4 to TRBJ2-2; tentatively, D is TRBD1 (5 bases). This CDR3 is built from 16 residues. In germline, CDR1 is MRHNA, CDR2 SNTAGT. Between the trimmed V and J ends, which lost 0 bases and 4 bases, there was a span of 12 bases.

Here the CDR3 DNA reads TGTGCCAGCAGCCCATCGGACAGGAAAACCTACGAGCAGTACTTC. It translates to CASSPSDRKTYEQYF. The J gene is TRBJ2-7, the V gene TRBV7-6; 7 bases are a match to TRBD1. The CDR3 is 15 amino acids. Germline trimming cut 5 bases from V and 2 bases from J; bases unmatched to any gene: 9. The germline V gene encodes CDR1 SGHVS and CDR2 FNYEAQ. Full variable domain (remainder filled in from reference TRBV7-6 and TRBJ2-7): GAGVSQSPRYKVTKRGQDVALRCDPISGHVSLYWYRQALGQGPEFLTYFNYEAQQDKSGLPNDRFSAERPEGSISTLTIQRTEQRDSAMYRCASSPSDRKTYEQYFGPGTRLTVT.

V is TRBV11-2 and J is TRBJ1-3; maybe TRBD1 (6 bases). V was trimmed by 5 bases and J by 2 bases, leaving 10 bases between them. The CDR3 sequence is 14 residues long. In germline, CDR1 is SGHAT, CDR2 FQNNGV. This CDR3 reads CASSPYRAGNTIYF. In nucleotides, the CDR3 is TGTGCCAGCAGCCCTTACAGGGCTGGAAACACCATATATTTT.

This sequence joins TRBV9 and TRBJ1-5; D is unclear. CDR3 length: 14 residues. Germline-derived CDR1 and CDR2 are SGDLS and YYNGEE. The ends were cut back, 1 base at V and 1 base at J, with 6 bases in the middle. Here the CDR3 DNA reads TGTGCCAGCAGCGTAATATCGAGCAATCAGCCCCAGCATTTT. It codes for CASSVISSNQPQHF.

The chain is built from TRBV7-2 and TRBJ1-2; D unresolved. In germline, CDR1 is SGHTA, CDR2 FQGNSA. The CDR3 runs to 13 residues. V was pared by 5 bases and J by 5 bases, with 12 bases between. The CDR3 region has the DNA TGTGCCAGCAGCCCCGGTATTACGTATGGCTACACCTTC. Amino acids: CASSPGITYGYTF.

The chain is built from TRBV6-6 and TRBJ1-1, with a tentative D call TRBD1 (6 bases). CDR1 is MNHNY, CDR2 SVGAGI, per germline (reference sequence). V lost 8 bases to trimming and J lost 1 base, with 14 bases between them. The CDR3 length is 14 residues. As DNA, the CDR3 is TGTGCCAGCCGCTCGGGCAGGGGGAACACTGAAGCTTTCTTT. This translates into CASRSGRGNTEAFF.

CDR3 bases: TGTGCCAGCAGCTTTTCCGGTGGCTTAACTGGCTACACCTTC. It is translated as CASSFSGGLTGYTF. V and J are TRBV11-2 and TRBJ1-2; no clear D gene. The CDR3 loop spans 14 amino acids. The germline CDR1 and CDR2 sequences are SGHAT and FQNNGV. V gave up 3 bases and J gave up 7 bases, with 15 bases separating them. Complete variable domain (other parts from reference TRBV11-2 and TRBJ1-2): EAGVAQSPRYKIIEKRQSVAFWCNPISGHATLYWYQQILGQGPKLLIQFQNNGVVDDSQLPKDRFSAERLKGVDSTLKIQPAKLEDSAVYLCASSFSGGLTGYTFGSGTRLTVV.

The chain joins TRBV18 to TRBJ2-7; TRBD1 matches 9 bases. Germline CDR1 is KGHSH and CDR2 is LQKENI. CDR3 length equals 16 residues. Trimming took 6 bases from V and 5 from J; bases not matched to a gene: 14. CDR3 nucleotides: TGTGCCAGCTCGCCTAAGGGGACAGGGACGCACCACGAGCAGTACTTC. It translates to CASSPKGTGTHHEQYF. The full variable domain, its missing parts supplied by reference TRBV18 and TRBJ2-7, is NAGVMQNPRHLVRRRGQEARLRCSPMKGHSHVYWYRQLPEEGLKFMVYLQKENIIDESGMPKERFSAEFPKEGPSILRIQQVVRGDSAAYFCASSPKGTGTHHEQYFGPGTRLTVT.

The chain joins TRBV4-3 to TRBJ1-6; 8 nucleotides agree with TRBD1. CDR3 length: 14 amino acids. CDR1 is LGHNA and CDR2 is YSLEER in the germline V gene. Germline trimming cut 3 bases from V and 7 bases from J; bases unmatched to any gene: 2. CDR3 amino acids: CASSQQGANSPLHF. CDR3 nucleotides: TGCGCCAGCAGCCAGCAGGGGGCGAATTCACCCCTCCACTTT.

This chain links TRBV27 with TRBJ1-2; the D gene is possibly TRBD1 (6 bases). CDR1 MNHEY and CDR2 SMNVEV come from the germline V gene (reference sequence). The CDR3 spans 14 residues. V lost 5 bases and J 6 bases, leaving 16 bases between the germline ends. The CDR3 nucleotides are TGTGCCAGCAGTCCTCAGACAGGACGTCATGGCTACACCTTC. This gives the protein CASSPQTGRHGYTF.

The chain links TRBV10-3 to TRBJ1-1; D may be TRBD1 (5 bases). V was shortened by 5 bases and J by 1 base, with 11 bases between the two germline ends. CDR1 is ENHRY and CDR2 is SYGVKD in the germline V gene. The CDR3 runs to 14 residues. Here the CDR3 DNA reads TGTGCCATCAGTCCTGGGACTTCGAACACTGAAGCTTTCTTT. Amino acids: CAISPGTSNTEAFF.

For the CDR3, the DNA is TGTGCCACCCGGGGGGGGAGTAACTATGGCTACACCTTC. This sequence encodes CATRGGSNYGYTF. The chain couples TRBV6-5 to TRBJ1-2, with D maybe TRBD1 (5 bases). The CDR3 contains 13 residues. Trimming cost V 10 bases and J 1 base, with 13 bases left between them. Germline CDR1 and CDR2: MNHEY and SVGAGI.

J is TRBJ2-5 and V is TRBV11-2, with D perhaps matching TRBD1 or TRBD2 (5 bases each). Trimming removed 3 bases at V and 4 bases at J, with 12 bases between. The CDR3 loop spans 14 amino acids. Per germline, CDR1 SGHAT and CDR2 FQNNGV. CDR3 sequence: CASSFGGARETQYF. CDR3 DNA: TGTGCCAGCAGCTTTGGGGGAGCAAGAGAGACCCAGTACTTC.

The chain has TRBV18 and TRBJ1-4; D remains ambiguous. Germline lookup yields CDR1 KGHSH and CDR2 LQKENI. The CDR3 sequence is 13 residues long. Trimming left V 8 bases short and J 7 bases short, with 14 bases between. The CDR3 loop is CASAILRSEKLFF. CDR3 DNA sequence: TGTGCCAGCGCGATACTGCGGAGTGAAAAACTGTTTTTT. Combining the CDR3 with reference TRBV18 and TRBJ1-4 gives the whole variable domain NAGVMQNPRHLVRRRGQEARLRCSPMKGHSHVYWYRQLPEEGLKFMVYLQKENIIDESGMPKERFSAEFPKEGPSILRIQQVVRGDSAAYFCASAILRSEKLFFGSGTQLSVL.